This TCR beta chain is from a study of T cells in Graves' hyperthyroidism and ophthalmopathy. Authors of the study amplified TCR beta CDR3 regions from RNA transcripts. Using the HTBI primer set, a first-round RT-PCR was run on the TCR CDR3. TCRdb re-derived calls from the multiplex PCR reads in MiXCR, one entry per CDR3 protein. This sample has hundreds of thousands of distinct CDR3 sequences, with 35% to 45% found just once. The CDR3 runs 11 residues. Trimming took 7 bases from V and 5 from J; bases not matched to a gene: 0. Germline assignment: CDR1 SQVTM and CDR2 ANQGSEA. The specimen sequenced was blood. V gene TRBV29-1 combines with J gene TRBJ1-5; TRBD1 matches at 9 bases. The sequence came from a man younger than 30 with Graves' hyperthyroidism. The CDR3 coding sequence is TGCAGCGGACAGGGGGATCAGCCCCAGCATTTT. Its protein product is CSGQGDQPQHF.